Below are 25 T cell receptor beta chains sequenced from a single sample in a study of T cell responses to AZD1222 COVID-19 vaccine. TCRdb keeps only in-frame clones here, not all; method: immunoSEQ multiplex PCR. The sample has 150,000 to 250,000 clones; 80% to 95% are singletons. Sequences were derived from peripheral blood, sampled 28 days after the second AZD1222 dose. The receptors were gathered from an adult who received the AZD1222 COVID-19 vaccine.

This sequence joins TRBV30 and TRBJ1-6; 9 positions agree with TRBD1. Germline lookup yields CDR1 GTSNPN and CDR2 SVGIG (reference sequence). The V gene end was trimmed by 3 bases and the J gene end by 8 bases; junction bases not matched to a gene: 2. CDR3 size: 13 residues. In DNA, the CDR3 is TGTGCCTGGAGGGACAGGGGAGATTCACCCCTCCACTTT. Residues: CAWRDRGDSPLHF.

The V and J genes are TRBV10-2 and TRBJ1-1; perhaps TRBD1 as D (6 bases). V was pared by 5 bases and J by 3 bases, with 10 bases between. CDR1 and CDR2 (germline): WSHSY, SAAADI. This CDR3 region has 13 residues. CDR3 region: CASSTGYDTEAFF. Written as DNA, the CDR3 is TGCGCCAGCAGTACAGGGTACGACACTGAAGCTTTCTTT.

The chain carries TRBV5-8 and TRBJ2-1; D gene uncertain. Germline CDR1 is SGHTS and CDR2 is YDEGEE. Trimming pared 0 bases from V and 0 bases from J, leaving 7 bases between. CDR3 length: 15 residues. The DNA of the CDR3 is TGTGCCAGCAGCTTGGGATGGAGCTCCTACAATGAGCAGTTCTTC. This translates into CASSLGWSSYNEQFF.

The chain couples TRBV28 to TRBJ2-7; D is uncertain. CDR1 and CDR2 from the germline V gene are MDHEN and SYDVKM. The CDR3 contains 15 residues. The V and J ends lost 4 bases and 0 bases respectively, with 13 bases between them. The CDR3 loop reads CASSSGRTSSYEQYF. In nucleotides, the CDR3 is TGTGCCAGCAGTTCGGGCAGAACGAGCTCCTACGAGCAGTACTTC.

V usage is TRBV29-1 and J usage is TRBJ2-1, with unresolved D. The CDR3 loop spans 13 amino acids. The germline V gene has CDR1 SQVTM and CDR2 ANQGSEA. V was clipped by 3 bases and J by 4 bases, with 10 bases between them. CDR3 region: CSVETGSYNEQFF. Written as DNA, the CDR3 is TGCAGCGTTGAGACTGGCTCATACAATGAGCAGTTCTTC.

The chain links TRBV5-1 to TRBJ2-1; D call uncertain. Trimming left V 1 base short and J 8 bases short, with 19 bases between. The CDR3 has 16 amino acids. The V gene's germline CDR1 is SGHRS and CDR2 YFSETQ. The CDR3 reads CASSLISSPSSDEQFF. CDR3 nucleotide sequence: TGCGCCAGCAGCTTGATCTCTAGTCCATCTTCGGATGAGCAGTTCTTC. The variable domain in full, completed from reference TRBV5-1 and TRBJ2-1, reads KAGVTQTPRYLIKTRGQQVTLSCSPISGHRSVSWYQQTPGQGLQFLFEYFSETQRNKGNFPGRFSGRQFSNSRSEMNVSTLELGDSALYLCASSLISSPSSDEQFFGPGTRLTVL.

The chain joins TRBV4-2 to TRBJ1-2; a weak D match, TRBD1 (6 bases). This CDR3 contains 18 residues. Trimming left V 0 bases short and J 0 bases short, with 17 bases between. Per germline, CDR1 LGHNA and CDR2 YNFKEQ. The CDR3 protein is CASSQDLAGAVANYGYTF. CDR3 in DNA: TGTGCCAGCAGCCAAGATCTAGCGGGGGCCGTAGCTAACTATGGCTACACCTTC.

The chain uses TRBV9 and TRBJ1-2, with TRBD1 matching over 7 bases. The CDR3 length is 14 residues. CDR1 is SGDLS and CDR2 is YYNGEE in the germline V gene. The J segment lost 5 bases and the V segment lost 4 bases, leaving 8 bases of the junction unmatched. This CDR3 reads CASSPWGGQYGYTF. The CDR3 nucleotides read TGTGCCAGCAGCCCCTGGGGGGGACAGTATGGCTACACCTTC.

This sequence joins TRBV7-9 and TRBJ2-7, with D uncertain. Germline lookup yields CDR1 SEHNR and CDR2 FQNEAQ (reference sequence). The CDR3 consists of 15 residues. V was clipped by 1 base and J by 5 bases, with 15 bases between them. CDR3 nucleotide sequence: TGTGCCAGCAGCTTAGTAGTAAGACCCCAGGACGAGCAGTACTTC. This translates into CASSLVVRPQDEQYF. Together with reference TRBV7-9 and TRBJ2-7, the CDR3 gives the full variable domain: DTGVSQNPRHKITKRGQNVTFRCDPISEHNRLYWYRQTLGQGPEFLTYFQNEAQLEKSRLLSDRFSAERPKGSFSTLEIQRTEQGDSAMYLCASSLVVRPQDEQYFGPGTRLTVT.

CDR3 sequence reads: CASRTSGQNTGELFF. CDR3 bases: TGTGCCAGCCGGACTAGCGGGCAGAACACCGGGGAGCTGTTTTTT. V and J are TRBV19 and TRBJ2-2, with 11 bases matching TRBD2. V gave up 9 bases and J gave up 1 base; unmatched junction bases: 4. Germline CDR1 LNHDA, CDR2 SQIVND (reference sequence). This CDR3 contains 15 residues.

The chain uses TRBV24-1 and TRBJ1-2; TRBD1 might be the D (5 bases). Germline V gene lookup returns CDR1 KGHDR and CDR2 SFDVKD. The length of the CDR3 is 13 residues. The V and J ends lost 1 base and 8 bases respectively, with 10 bases between them. The CDR3 DNA is TGTGCCACCAGTGATTTTTCGGGGCTCGGCTACACCTTC. Translated, it gives CATSDFSGLGYTF.

The chain links TRBV29-1 to TRBJ2-7, with 12 bases that match TRBD2. The CDR3 has 15 amino acids. Losses at the gene ends were 4 bases for V and 6 bases for J; bases not matched to a gene: 10. Germline CDR1 is SQVTM and CDR2 is ANQGSEA. The CDR3 spells CSVALRLAGEREQYF. The CDR3 nucleotides are TGCAGCGTTGCTCTTAGACTAGCGGGAGAGCGCGAGCAGTACTTC.

The chain combines TRBV11-2 with TRBJ2-7; tentatively, D is TRBD2 (6 bases). This CDR3 is 15 amino acids long. Germline lookup yields CDR1 SGHAT and CDR2 FQNNGV. V shed 5 bases and J shed 4 bases, with 18 bases lying between them. The CDR3 bases are TGTGCCAGCAGCCCCCTCCGGAGGGCAAGTTACGAGCAGTACTTC. It is translated as CASSPLRRASYEQYF.

The CDR3 nucleotides are TGTGCCAGCAGCAAACAGGGTACCTATGGCTACACCTTC. Encoded protein: CASSKQGTYGYTF. This chain uses TRBV6-4 with TRBJ1-2; a possible D gene is TRBD1 (6 bases). The CDR3 length is 13 residues. Trimming removed 6 bases from V and 4 bases from J, with 12 bases in between. Germline CDR1 is MRHNA and CDR2 is SNTAGT.

This chain connects TRBV14 to TRBJ2-3; 9 positions agree with TRBD1. Germline V gives CDR1 SGHDN, CDR2 FVKESK. The CDR3 consists of 15 residues. V was clipped by 6 bases and J by 3 bases; unmatched bases: 7. The CDR3: CASSRLTGGTDTQYF. Written as DNA, the CDR3 is TGTGCCAGCAGTCGCCTGACAGGGGGGACAGATACGCAGTATTTT.

V usage is TRBV4-1 and J usage is TRBJ1-5; 7 nucleotides align to TRBD1. The CDR3 contains 17 residues. With V trimmed by 0 bases and J by 6 bases, 11 bases remained unmatched. Per germline, CDR1 MGHRA and CDR2 YSYEKL. In DNA form, the CDR3 reads TGCGCCAGCAGCCAAGAAGGTTCCCAGGGGGGCGGTCAGCCCCAGCATTTT. Its translation is CASSQEGSQGGGQPQHF.

The chain is built from TRBV19 and TRBJ1-5; 7 bases are a match to TRBD1. Germline V gene data show CDR1 as LNHDA and CDR2 as SQIVND (reference sequence). The CDR3 runs to 14 residues. Losses at the gene ends were 0 bases for V and 4 bases for J; bases not matched to a gene: 0. This chain's CDR3 is CASSIEQGNQPQHF. In DNA form, the CDR3 reads TGTGCCAGTAGTATAGAACAGGGGAATCAGCCCCAGCATTTT.

The chain joins TRBV7-6 to TRBJ2-1, with 8 bases matching TRBD2. Germline V gene lookup returns CDR1 SGHVS and CDR2 FNYEAQ. The length of the CDR3 is 17 residues. The trim removed 5 bases at V and 0 bases at J, leaving 9 bases unmatched. DNA for the CDR3: TGTGCCAGCAGCCTCGGGACTAGACACAGCTCCTACAATGAGCAGTTCTTC. The encoded protein is CASSLGTRHSSYNEQFF.

The gene calls are TRBV27 and TRBJ1-5; D possibly corresponds to TRBD1 (6 bases). Trimming cost V 5 bases and J 9 bases, with 17 bases left between them. The CDR3 spans 14 residues. Germline CDR1 and CDR2: MNHEY and SMNVEV (reference sequence). Here the CDR3 reads CASSPSGANWPQHF. CDR3 nucleotides: TGTGCCAGCAGTCCATCGGGGGCTAATTGGCCCCAGCATTTT.

This chain links TRBV28 with TRBJ2-2; 8 bases map to TRBD1. This CDR3 region has 16 residues. J gave up 6 bases and V 1 base, and 7 bases lay outside the gene matches. From germline, CDR1 is MDHEN and CDR2 SYDVKM. In DNA, the CDR3 is TGTGCCAGCAGTTTATTTGGGACAGGAGCCCCCGGGGAGCTGTTTTTT. Translating gives CASSLFGTGAPGELFF.

The rearrangement uses TRBV28 and TRBJ1-5; 10 nucleotides match TRBD1. Looked up from germline, CDR1 is MDHEN and CDR2 is SYDVKM. The CDR3 consists of 15 residues. The trim removed 6 bases at V and 6 bases at J, leaving 8 bases unmatched. CDR3 in DNA: TGTGCCAGCAGGACCGACAGGGGGCAGGGTCAGCCCCAGCATTTT. Translation: CASRTDRGQGQPQHF. Looking up the rest from reference TRBV28 and TRBJ1-5 gives the full variable domain: DVKVTQSSRYLVKRTGEKVFLECVQDMDHENMFWYRQDPGLGLRLIYFSYDVKMKEKGDIPEGYSVSREKKERFSLILESASTNQTSMYLCASRTDRGQGQPQHFGDGTRLSIL.

The chain links TRBV11-2 to TRBJ1-5; D remains unclear. The CDR3 is 13 residues long. The V end lost 3 bases, the J end lost 5 bases, and 8 bases lay between the germline ends. Germline loops: CDR1 SGHAT, CDR2 FQNNGV. CDR3 bases: TGTGCCAGCAGCTTTGTTAAGGATCAGCCCCAGCATTTT. It translates to CASSFVKDQPQHF. The full variable domain, in which reference TRBV11-2 and TRBJ1-5 provide the parts outside the CDR3, is EAGVAQSPRYKIIEKRQSVAFWCNPISGHATLYWYQQILGQGPKLLIQFQNNGVVDDSQLPKDRFSAERLKGVDSTLKIQPAKLEDSAVYLCASSFVKDQPQHFGDGTRLSIL.

V usage is TRBV28 and J usage is TRBJ2-3; the match to TRBD1 covers 11 bases. With 2 bases clipped from V and 3 bases from J, the junction kept 1 base outside the gene matches. The CDR3 consists of 15 residues. Germline V gene data show CDR1 as MDHEN and CDR2 as SYDVKM. The CDR3 region has the DNA TGTGCCAGCAGTTTAGGACAGGGGGCGACAGATACGCAGTATTTT. Translating gives CASSLGQGATDTQYF.

The chain recombines TRBV30 with TRBJ2-7, with TRBD2 as a possible D gene (5 bases). Germline lookup yields CDR1 GTSNPN and CDR2 SVGIG (reference sequence). The length of the CDR3 is 12 residues. V lost 3 bases to trimming and J lost 5 bases, with 11 bases between them. CDR3 in amino acids: CAWRGLVNEQYF. CDR3 sequence (DNA): TGTGCCTGGAGAGGACTGGTTAACGAGCAGTACTTC.

This rearrangement joins TRBV28 to TRBJ1-1; no clear D gene. Trimming shortened V by 6 bases and J by 6 bases, and 20 bases separated the two germline ends. The CDR3 is 15 amino acids. Germline-derived CDR1 and CDR2 are MDHEN and SYDVKM. CDR3 DNA: TGTGCCAGCAGACCCGGGAGGCGTGGTTCCGCTGAAGCTTTCTTT. It is translated as CASRPGRRGSAEAFF.